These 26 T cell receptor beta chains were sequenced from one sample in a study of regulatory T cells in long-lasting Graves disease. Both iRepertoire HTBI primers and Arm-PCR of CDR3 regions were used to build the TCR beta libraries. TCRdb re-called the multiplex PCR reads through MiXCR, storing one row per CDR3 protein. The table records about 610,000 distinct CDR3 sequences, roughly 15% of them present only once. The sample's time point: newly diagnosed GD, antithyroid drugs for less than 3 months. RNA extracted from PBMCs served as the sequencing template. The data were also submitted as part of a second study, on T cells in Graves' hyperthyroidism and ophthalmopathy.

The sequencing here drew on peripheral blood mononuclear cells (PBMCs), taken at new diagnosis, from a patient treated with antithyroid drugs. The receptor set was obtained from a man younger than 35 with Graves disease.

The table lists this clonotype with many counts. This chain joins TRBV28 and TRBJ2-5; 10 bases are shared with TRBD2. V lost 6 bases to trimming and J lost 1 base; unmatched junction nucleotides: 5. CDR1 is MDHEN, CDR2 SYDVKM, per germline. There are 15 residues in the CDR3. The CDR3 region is CASRKSGRVQETQYF. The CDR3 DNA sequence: TGTGCCAGCAGGAAGAGCGGGAGGGTCCAAGAGACCCAGTACTTC.

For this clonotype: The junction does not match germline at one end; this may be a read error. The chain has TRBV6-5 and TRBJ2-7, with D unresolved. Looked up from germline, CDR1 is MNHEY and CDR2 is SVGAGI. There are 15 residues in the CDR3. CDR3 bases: TGTGCCAACAGTTCCCGCGAGGTGGGAACCTACGAGCAGTACTTC. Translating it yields CANSSREVGTYEQYF.

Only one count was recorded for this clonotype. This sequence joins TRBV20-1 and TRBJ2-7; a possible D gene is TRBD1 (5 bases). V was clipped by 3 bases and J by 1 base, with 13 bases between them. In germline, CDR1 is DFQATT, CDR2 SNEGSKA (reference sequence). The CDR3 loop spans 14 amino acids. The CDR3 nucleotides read TGCAGTGCTAGTTCGGGCAGGGCTTCCTACGAGCAGTACTTC. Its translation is CSASSGRASYEQYF.

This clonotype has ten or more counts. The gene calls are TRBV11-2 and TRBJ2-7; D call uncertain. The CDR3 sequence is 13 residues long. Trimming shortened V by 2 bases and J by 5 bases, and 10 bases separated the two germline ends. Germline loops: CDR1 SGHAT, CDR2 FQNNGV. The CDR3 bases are TGTGCCAGCAGCTTACGGCAGCATGACGAGCAGTACTTC. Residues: CASSLRQHDEQYF.

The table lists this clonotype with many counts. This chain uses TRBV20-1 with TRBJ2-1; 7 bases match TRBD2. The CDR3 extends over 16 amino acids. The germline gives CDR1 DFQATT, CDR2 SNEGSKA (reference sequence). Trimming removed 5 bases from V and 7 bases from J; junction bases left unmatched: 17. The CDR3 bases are TGCAGTGCTCTTGCGCTAGCGGTCCAATCGGGAAATGAGCAGTTCTTC. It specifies CSALALAVQSGNEQFF.

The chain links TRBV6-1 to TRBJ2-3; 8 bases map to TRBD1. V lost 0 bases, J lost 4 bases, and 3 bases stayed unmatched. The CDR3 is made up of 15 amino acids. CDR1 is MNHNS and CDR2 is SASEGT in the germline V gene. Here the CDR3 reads CASSEAETGADTQYF. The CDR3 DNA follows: TGTGCCAGCAGTGAAGCAGAGACAGGGGCAGATACGCAGTATTTT.

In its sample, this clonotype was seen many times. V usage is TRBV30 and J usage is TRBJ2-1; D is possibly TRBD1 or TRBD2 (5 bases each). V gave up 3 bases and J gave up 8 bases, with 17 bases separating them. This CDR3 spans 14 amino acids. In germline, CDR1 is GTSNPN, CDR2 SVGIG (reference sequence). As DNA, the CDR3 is TGTGCCTGGAGGCCGGGACCGACGGGTCATGAGCAGTTCTTC. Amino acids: CAWRPGPTGHEQFF.

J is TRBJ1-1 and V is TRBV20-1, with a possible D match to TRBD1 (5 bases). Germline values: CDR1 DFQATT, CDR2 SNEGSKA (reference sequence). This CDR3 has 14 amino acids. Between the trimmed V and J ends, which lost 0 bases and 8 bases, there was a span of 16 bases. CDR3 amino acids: CSARDGAGRYEAFF. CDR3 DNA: TGCAGTGCTAGAGATGGCGCAGGGAGGTACGAAGCTTTCTTT.

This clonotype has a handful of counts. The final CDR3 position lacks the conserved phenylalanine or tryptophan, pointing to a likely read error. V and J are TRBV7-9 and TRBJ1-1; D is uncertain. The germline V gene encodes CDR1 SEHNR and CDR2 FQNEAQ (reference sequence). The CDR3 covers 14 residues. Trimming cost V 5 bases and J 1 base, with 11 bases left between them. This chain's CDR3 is CASSTTHRNTEAFL. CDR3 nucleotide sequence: TGTGCCAGCAGCACGACGCACAGGAACACTGAAGCTTTCCTT.

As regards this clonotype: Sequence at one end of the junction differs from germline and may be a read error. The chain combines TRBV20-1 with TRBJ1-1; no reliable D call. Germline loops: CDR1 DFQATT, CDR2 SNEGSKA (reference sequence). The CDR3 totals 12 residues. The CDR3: CGASGVRTEAFF. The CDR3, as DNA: TGCGGTGCCTCTGGGGTAAGGACTGAAGCTTTCTTT.

In nucleotides, the CDR3 is TGCGCCAGCAGCTTGGAGGTCCGGGAGACCCAGTACTTC. Translation gives CASSLEVRETQYF. V and J are TRBV5-1 and TRBJ2-5, with D unresolved. Germline CDR1 is SGHRS and CDR2 is YFSETQ. V lost 0 bases and J 5 bases, leaving 8 bases between the germline ends. The CDR3 has 13 residues.

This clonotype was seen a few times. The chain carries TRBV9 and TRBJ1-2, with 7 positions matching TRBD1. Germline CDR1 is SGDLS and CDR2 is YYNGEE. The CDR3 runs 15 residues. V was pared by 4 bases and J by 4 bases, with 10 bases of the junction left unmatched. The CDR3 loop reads CASSKTGTAPYGYTF. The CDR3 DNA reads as TGTGCCAGCAGCAAAACCGGGACAGCGCCCTATGGCTACACCTTC.

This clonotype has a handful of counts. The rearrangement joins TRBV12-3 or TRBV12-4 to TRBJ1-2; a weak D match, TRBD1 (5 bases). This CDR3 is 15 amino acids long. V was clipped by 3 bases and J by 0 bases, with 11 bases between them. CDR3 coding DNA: TGTGCCAGCAGTTTCTCGGGGGTTTCTAACTATGGCTACACCTTC. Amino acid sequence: CASSFSGVSNYGYTF.

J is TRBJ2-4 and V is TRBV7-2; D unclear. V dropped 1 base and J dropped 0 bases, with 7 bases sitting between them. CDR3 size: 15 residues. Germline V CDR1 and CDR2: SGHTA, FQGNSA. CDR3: CASSLESVAKNIQYF. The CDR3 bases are TGTGCCAGCAGCTTAGAATCCGTAGCCAAAAACATTCAGTACTTC.

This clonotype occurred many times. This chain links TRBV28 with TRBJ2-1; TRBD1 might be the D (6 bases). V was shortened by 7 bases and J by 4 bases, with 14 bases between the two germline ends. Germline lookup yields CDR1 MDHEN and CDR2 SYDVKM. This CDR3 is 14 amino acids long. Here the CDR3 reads CASTLGARYNEQFF. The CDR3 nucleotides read TGTGCCAGCACCCTGGGGGCGCGATACAATGAGCAGTTCTTC.

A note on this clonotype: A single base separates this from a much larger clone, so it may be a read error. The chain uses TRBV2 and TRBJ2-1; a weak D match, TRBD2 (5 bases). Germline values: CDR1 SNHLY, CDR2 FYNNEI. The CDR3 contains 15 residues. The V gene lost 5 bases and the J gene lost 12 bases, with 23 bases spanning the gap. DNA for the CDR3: TGTGCCAGCAGTTTCTTCCTAGCTCGAGCGGCTGGGCAGTTCTTC. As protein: CASSFFLARAAGQFF.

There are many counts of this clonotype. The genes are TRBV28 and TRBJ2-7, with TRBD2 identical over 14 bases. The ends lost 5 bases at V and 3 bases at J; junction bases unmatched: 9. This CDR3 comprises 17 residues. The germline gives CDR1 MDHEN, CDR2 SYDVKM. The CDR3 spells CASSTQLGLAGVYEQYF. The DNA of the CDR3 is TGTGCCAGCAGTACTCAACTGGGACTAGCGGGAGTCTACGAGCAGTACTTC.

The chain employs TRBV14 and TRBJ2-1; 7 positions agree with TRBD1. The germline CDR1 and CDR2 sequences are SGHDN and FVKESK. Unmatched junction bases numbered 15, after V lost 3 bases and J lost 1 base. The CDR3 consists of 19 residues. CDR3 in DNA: TGTGCCAGCAGCCATACTCCCGTTCGGACAGGACAATCCTACAATGAGCAGTTCTTC. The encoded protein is CASSHTPVRTGQSYNEQFF.

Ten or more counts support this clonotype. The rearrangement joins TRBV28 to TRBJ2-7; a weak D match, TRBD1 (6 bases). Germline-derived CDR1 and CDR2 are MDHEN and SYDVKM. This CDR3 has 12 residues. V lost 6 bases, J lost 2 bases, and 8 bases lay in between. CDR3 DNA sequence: TGTGCCAGCAGCTACAGGGCCTACGAGCAGTACTTC. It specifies CASSYRAYEQYF.

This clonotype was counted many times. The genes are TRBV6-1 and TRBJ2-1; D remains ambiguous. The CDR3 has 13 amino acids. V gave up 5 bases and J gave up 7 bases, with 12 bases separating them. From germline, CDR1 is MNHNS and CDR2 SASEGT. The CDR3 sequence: CASSPLVLNEQFF. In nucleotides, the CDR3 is TGTGCCAGCAGTCCCCTCGTCCTAAATGAGCAGTTCTTC.

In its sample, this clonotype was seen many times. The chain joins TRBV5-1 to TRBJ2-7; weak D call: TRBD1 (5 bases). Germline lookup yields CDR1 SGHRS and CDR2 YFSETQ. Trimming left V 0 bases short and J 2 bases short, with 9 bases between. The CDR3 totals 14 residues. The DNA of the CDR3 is TGCGCCAGCAGCTTGGAAGGGGCAGCCTACGAGCAGTACTTC. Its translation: CASSLEGAAYEQYF.

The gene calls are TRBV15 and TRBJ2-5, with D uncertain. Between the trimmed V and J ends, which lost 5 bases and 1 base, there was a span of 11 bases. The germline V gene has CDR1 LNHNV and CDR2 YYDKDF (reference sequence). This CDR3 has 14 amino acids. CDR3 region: CATSSRPIQETQYF. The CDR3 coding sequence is TGTGCCACCAGCTCCCGGCCGATCCAAGAGACCCAGTACTTC.

The CDR3 nucleotides read TGTGCCAGCAGTTTATCGGGAGGATACAATTACAATGAGCAGTTCTTC. Protein: CASSLSGGYNYNEQFF. The chain combines TRBV27 with TRBJ2-1; a possible D gene is TRBD2 (6 bases). The CDR3 contains 16 residues. Germline values: CDR1 MNHEY, CDR2 SMNVEV (reference sequence). With 0 bases removed from V and 4 bases from J, the gap between germline ends came to 13 bases.

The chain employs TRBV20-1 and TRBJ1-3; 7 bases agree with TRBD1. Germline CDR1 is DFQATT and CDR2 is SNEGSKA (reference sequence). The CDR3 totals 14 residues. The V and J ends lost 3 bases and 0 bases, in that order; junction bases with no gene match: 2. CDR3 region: CSASGTASGNTIYF. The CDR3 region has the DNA TGCAGTGCTAGCGGGACAGCCTCTGGAAACACCATATATTTT.

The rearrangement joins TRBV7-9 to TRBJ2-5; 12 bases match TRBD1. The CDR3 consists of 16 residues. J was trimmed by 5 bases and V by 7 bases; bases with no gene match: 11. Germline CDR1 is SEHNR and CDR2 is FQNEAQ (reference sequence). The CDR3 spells CASTNRDRGRGETQYF. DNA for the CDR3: TGTGCCAGCACAAACCGGGACAGGGGGCGCGGGGAGACCCAGTACTTC.

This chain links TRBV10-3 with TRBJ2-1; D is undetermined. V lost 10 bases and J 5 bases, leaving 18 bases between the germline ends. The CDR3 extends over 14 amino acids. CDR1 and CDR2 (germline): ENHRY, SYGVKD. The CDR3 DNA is TGTGCCACAAGACCCGTGGGCCGCCACAATGAGCAGTTCTTC. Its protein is CATRPVGRHNEQFF.